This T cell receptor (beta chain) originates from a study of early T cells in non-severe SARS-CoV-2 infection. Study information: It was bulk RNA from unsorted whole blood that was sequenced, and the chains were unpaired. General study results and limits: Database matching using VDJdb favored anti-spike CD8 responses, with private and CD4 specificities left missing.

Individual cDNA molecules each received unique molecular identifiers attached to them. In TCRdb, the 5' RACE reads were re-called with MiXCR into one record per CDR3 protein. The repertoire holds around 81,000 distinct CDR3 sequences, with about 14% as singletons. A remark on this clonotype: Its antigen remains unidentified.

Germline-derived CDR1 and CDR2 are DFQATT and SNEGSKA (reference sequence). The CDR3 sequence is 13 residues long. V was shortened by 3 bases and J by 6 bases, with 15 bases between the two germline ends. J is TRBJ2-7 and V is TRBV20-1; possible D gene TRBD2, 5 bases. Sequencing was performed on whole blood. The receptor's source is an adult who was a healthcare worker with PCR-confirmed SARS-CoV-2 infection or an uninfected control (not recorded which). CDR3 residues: CSARADRGSEQYF. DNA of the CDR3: TGCAGTGCTAGGGCTGACCGAGGGAGCGAGCAGTACTTC.